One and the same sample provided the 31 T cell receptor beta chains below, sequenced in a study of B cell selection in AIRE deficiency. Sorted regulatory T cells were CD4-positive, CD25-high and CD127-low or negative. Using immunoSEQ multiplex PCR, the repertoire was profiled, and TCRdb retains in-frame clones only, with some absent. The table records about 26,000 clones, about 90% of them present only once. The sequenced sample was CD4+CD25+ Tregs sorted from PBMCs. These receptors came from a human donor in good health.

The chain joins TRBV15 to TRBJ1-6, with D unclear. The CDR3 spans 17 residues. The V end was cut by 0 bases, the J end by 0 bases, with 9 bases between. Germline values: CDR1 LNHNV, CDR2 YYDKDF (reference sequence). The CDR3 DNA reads TGTGCCACCAGCAGAGATCCGGGGAGCTCCTATAATTCACCCCTCCACTTT. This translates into CATSRDPGSSYNSPLHF.

The CDR3 coding sequence is TGTGCCAGCAGTTCCACAGGGGGTTCGGCTGCTTTCTTT. Its translation is CASSSTGGSAAFF. The chain couples TRBV7-3 to TRBJ1-1; 8 bases are shared with TRBD1. V shed 6 bases, J shed 11 bases, and the junction held 11 bases outside the gene matches. The germline CDR1 and CDR2 sequences are SGHTA and FQGTGA. The CDR3 length is 13 residues.

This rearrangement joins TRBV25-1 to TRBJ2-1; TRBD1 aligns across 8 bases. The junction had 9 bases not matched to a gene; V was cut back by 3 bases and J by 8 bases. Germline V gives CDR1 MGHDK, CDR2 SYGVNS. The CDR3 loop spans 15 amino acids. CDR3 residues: CASSDRTGLGDEQFF. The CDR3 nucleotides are TGTGCCAGCAGTGATCGGACAGGGCTAGGGGATGAGCAGTTCTTC.

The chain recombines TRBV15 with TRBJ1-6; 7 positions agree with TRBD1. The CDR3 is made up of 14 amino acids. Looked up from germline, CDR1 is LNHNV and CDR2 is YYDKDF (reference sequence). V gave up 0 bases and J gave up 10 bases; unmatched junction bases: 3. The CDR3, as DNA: TGTGCCACCAGCAGAGAGAACAGGGGCTCACCCCTCCACTTT. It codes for CATSRENRGSPLHF.

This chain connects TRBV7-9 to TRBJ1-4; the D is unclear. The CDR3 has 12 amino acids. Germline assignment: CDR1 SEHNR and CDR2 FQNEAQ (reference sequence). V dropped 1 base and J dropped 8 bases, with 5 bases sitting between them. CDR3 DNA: TGTGCCAGCAGCTTAGTACAGGAAAAACTGTTTTTT. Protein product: CASSLVQEKLFF.

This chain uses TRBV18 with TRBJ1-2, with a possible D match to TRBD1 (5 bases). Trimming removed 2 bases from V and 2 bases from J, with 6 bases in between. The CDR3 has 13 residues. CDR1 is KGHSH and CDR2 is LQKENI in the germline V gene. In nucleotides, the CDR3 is TGTGCCAGCTCACCAGAGGGGAACTATGGCTACACCTTC. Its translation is CASSPEGNYGYTF.

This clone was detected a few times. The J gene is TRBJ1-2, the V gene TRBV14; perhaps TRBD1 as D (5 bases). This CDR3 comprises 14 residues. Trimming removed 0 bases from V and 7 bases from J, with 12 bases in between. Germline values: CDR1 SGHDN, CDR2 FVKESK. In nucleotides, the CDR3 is TGTGCCAGCAGCCAAGATCGGGCAGGGCTTGGCTACACCTTC. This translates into CASSQDRAGLGYTF.

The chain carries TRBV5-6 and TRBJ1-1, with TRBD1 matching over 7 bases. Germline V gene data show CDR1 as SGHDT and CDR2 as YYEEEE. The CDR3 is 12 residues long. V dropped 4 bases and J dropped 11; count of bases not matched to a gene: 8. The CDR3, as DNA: TGTGCCAGCAGCCTCAATGACAGGGTTGCTTTCTTT. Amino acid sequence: CASSLNDRVAFF.

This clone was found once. The CDR3 region has the DNA TGTGCCAGCAATAAACAGGGGGGCGACTACGAGCAGTACTTC. Protein product: CASNKQGGDYEQYF. The rearrangement links TRBV2 to TRBJ2-7; 8 bases agree with TRBD1. Germline values: CDR1 SNHLY, CDR2 FYNNEI. The CDR3 covers 14 residues. J lost 3 bases, V lost 7 bases, and 8 bases had no gene match.

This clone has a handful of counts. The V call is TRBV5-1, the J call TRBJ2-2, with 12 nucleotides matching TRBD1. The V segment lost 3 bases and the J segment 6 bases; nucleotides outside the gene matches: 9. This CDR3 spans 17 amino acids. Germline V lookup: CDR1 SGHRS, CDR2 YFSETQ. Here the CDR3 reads CASSSGTGGAWPGELFF. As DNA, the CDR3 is TGCGCCAGCAGCTCCGGGACAGGGGGCGCCTGGCCCGGGGAGCTGTTTTTT.

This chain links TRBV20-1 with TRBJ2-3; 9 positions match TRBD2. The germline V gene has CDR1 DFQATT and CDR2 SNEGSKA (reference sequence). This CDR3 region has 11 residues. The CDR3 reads CTGTSKDTQYF. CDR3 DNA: TGCACTGGGACTAGCAAGGATACGCAGTATTTT.

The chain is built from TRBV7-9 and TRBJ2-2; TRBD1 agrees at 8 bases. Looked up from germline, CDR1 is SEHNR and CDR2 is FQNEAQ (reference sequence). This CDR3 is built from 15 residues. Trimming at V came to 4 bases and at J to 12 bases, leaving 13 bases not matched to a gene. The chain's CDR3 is CASSSLRDRTYQLFF. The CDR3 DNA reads TGTGCCAGCAGCTCCCTCCGGGACAGGACTTATCAGCTGTTTTTT.

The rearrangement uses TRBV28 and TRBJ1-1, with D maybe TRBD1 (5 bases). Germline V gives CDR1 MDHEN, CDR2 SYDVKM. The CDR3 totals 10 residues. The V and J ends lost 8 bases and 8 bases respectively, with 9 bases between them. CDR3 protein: CASGRGEAFF. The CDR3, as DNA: TGTGCCAGCGGACGGGGGGAAGCTTTCTTT.

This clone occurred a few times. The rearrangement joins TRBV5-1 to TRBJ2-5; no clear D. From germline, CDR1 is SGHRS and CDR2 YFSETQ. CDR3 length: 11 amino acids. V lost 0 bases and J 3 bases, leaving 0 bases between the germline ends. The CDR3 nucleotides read TGCGCCAGCAGCTTGGAAGAGACCCAGTACTTC. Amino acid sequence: CASSLEETQYF.

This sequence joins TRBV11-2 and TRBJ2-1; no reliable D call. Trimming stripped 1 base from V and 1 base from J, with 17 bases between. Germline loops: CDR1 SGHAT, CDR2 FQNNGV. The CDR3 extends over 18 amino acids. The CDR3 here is CASSLALWRTISYNEQFF. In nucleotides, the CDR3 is TGTGCCAGCAGCTTAGCCCTTTGGCGGACGATATCCTACAATGAGCAGTTCTTC.

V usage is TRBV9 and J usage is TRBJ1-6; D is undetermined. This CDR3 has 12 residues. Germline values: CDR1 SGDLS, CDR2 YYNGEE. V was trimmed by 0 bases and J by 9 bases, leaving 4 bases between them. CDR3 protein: CASSVVGSPLHF. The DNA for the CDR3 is TGTGCCAGCAGCGTAGTTGGTTCACCCCTCCACTTT.

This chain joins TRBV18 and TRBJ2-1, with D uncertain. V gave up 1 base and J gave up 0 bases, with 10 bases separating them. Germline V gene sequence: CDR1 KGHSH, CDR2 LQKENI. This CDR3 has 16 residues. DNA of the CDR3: TGTGCCAGCTCACCACTCAGCGCGTTCTCCTACAATGAGCAGTTCTTC. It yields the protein CASSPLSAFSYNEQFF.

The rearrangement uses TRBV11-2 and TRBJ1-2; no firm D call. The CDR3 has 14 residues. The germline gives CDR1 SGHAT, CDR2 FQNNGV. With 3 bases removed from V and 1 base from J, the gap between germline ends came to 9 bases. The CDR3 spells CASSFSAVNYGYTF. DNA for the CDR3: TGTGCCAGCAGCTTTTCGGCTGTTAACTATGGCTACACCTTC.

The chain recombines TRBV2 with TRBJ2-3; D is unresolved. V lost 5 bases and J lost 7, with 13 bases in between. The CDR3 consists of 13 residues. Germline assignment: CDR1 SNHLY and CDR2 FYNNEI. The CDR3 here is CASSKPGLNTQYF. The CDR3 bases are TGTGCCAGCAGTAAGCCTGGCTTGAATACGCAGTATTTT. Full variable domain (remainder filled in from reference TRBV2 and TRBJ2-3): EPEVTQTPSHQVTQMGQEVILRCVPISNHLYFYWYRQILGQKVEFLVSFYNNEISEKSEIFDDQFSVERPDGSNFTLKIRSTKLEDSAMYFCASSKPGLNTQYFGPGTRLTVL.

CDR3 amino acids: CASSFGPTKYEQYF. DNA for the CDR3: TGTGCCAGCAGCTTTGGCCCTACGAAGTACGAGCAGTACTTC. The rearrangement uses TRBV5-6 and TRBJ2-7; unclear D gene. The CDR3 is 14 residues long. Germline assignment: CDR1 SGHDT and CDR2 YYEEEE. Trimming took off 2 bases at V and 4 bases at J, with 13 bases between the two ends. The full variable domain, in which reference TRBV5-6 and TRBJ2-7 provide the parts outside the CDR3, is DAGVTQSPTHLIKTRGQQVTLRCSPKSGHDTVSWYQQALGQGPQFIFQYYEEEERQRGNFPDRFSGHQFPNYSSELNVNALLLGDSALYLCASSFGPTKYEQYFGPGTRLTVT.

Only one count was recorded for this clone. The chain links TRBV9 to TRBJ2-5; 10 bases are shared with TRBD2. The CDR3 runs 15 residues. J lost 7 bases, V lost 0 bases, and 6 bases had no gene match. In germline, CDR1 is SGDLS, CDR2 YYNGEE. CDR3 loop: CASSVAASGGLTQYF. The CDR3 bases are TGTGCCAGCAGCGTAGCGGCTAGCGGGGGCCTGACCCAGTACTTC.

The CDR3 DNA reads as TGTGCCAGCAGTTACGGAGCGGGGAATCAGCCCCAGCATTTT. Translating gives CASSYGAGNQPQHF. The J gene is TRBJ1-5, the V gene TRBV6-5, with D uncertain. The CDR3 sequence is 14 residues long. V lost 2 bases to trimming and J lost 4 bases, with 9 bases between them. Germline-derived CDR1 and CDR2 are MNHEY and SVGAGI.

The CDR3 nucleotides are TGCGCCAGCAGCTTGAAGGTTGGCCCGGGCGAGCAGTACTTC. This codes for CASSLKVGPGEQYF. This chain joins TRBV5-1 and TRBJ2-7; the D is unclear. Trimming pared 1 base from V and 6 bases from J, leaving 14 bases between. There are 14 residues in the CDR3. Germline CDR1 reads SGHRS; CDR2 reads YFSETQ.

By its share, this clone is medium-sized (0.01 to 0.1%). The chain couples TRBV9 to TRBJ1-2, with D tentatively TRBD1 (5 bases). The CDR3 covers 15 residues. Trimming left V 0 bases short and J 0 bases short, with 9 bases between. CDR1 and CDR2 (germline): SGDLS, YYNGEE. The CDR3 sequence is CASSVEGVSNYGYTF. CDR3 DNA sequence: TGTGCCAGCAGCGTAGAAGGGGTGTCTAACTATGGCTACACCTTC. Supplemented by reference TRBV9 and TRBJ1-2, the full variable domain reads DSGVTQTPKHLITATGQRVTLRCSPRSGDLSVYWYQQSLDQGLQFLIQYYNGEERAKGNILERFSAQQFPDLHSELNLSSLELGDSALYFCASSVEGVSNYGYTFGSGTRLTVV.

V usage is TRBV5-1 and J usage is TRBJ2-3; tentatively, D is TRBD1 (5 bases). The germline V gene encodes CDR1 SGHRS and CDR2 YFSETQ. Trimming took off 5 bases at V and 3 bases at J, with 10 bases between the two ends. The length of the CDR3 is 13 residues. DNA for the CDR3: TGCGCCAGCAGGTTTGGGGCGACAGATACGCAGTATTTT. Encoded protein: CASRFGATDTQYF.

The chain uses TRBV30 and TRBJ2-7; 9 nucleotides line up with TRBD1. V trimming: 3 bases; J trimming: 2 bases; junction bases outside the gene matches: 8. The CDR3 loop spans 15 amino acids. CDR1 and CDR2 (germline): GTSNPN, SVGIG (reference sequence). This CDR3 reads CAWSAGQGSAYEQYF. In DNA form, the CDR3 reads TGTGCCTGGAGCGCGGGACAGGGTAGCGCCTACGAGCAGTACTTC.

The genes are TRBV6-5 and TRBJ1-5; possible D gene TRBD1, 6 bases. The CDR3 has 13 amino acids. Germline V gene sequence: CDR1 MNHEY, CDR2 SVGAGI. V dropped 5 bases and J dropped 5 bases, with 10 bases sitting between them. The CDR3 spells CASSDKGDQPQHF. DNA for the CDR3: TGTGCCAGCAGTGACAAGGGGGATCAGCCCCAGCATTTT.

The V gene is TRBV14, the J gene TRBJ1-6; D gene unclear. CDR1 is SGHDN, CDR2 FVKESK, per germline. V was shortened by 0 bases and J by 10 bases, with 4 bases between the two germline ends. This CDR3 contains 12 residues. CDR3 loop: CASSQERSPLHF. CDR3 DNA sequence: TGTGCCAGCAGCCAAGAAAGGTCACCCCTCCACTTT.

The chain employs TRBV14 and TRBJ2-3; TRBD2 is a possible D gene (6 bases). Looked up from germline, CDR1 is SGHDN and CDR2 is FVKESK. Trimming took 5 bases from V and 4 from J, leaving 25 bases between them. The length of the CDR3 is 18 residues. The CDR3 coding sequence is TGTGCCAGCAGCGGTGGTGGAATGGAGGGGAGATGGGCAGATACGCAGTATTTT. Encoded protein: CASSGGGMEGRWADTQYF.

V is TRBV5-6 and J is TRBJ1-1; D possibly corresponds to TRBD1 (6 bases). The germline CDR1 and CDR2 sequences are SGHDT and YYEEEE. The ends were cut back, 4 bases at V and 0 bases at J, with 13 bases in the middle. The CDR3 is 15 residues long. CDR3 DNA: TGTGCCAGCAGCCCCGTGGACAGCCTGAACACTGAAGCTTTCTTT. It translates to CASSPVDSLNTEAFF. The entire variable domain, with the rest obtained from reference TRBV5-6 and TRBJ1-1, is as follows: DAGVTQSPTHLIKTRGQQVTLRCSPKSGHDTVSWYQQALGQGPQFIFQYYEEEERQRGNFPDRFSGHQFPNYSSELNVNALLLGDSALYLCASSPVDSLNTEAFFGQGTRLTVV.

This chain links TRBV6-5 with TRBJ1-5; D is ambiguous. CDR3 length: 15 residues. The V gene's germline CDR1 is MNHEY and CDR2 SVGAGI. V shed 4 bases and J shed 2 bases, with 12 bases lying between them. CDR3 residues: CASSSTHGGNQPQHF. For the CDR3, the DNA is TGTGCCAGCAGTTCGACCCATGGGGGCAATCAGCCCCAGCATTTT.